The entry below gives a single T cell receptor beta chain sequence along with its context. The antigen remains unidentified. This CDR3 spans 13 amino acids. In germline, CDR1 is LNHDA, CDR2 SQIVND (reference sequence). Between the trimmed V and J ends, which lost 6 bases and 3 bases, there was a span of 11 bases. TCRdb's copy holds only in-frame clones and misses some; the assay was immunoSEQ multiplex PCR. The data show a few hundred thousand clones, 70% to 90% seen once. The sample originates from a study of Ad26.COV2.S vaccination and SARS-CoV-2 variants. Study-level results: Placebo recipients and vaccine recipients were similar in non-spike TCR breadth. Once vaccination had occurred, spike-specific CD8+ and CD4+ T cell responses reportedly showed substantial breadth.

Treatment reported: roughly 20 received Ad26.COV2.S at low or high dose, single or two shots; about 5 received placebo; per-sample allocation not given. On day 63 after the first injection, vaccine and placebo recipients gave samples. An adult donor aged 18-55 years was enrolled in Boston. This TCR came from a person between 18 and 59 years old who received the Ad26.COV2.S COVID-19 vaccine or a placebo. Sample: peripheral blood, taken in a trial of Ad26.COV2.S vaccine versus placebo. This chain joins TRBV19 and TRBJ1-2; D not certain. The CDR3, as DNA: TGTGCCAGTAGCCCGCCTTGGGACTATGGCTACACCTTC. This sequence encodes CASSPPWDYGYTF.